The clone carrying this T cell receptor (beta chain) was counted a single time. Its antigen is unidentified. With 3 bases removed from V and 3 bases from J, the gap between germline ends came to 12 bases. CDR1 MNHEY and CDR2 SMNVEV come from the germline V gene (reference sequence). The CDR3 extends over 14 amino acids. The source of the sample is a study of cytomegalovirus exposure and HLA in healthy donors. Amplification used 60 Vbeta primers and 13 Jbeta primers. Original processing methods: It was a later analysis that counted around 85 million unique TCR beta chains, of which roughly 11 million were shared. This table comes from immunoSEQ multiplex PCR, and its TCRdb copy is limited to in-frame clones, with some not included. V, J and clone size were drawn from that table, and D and trimming were deduced from the DNA. In the table there are about 210,000 clones, nearly 80% of which are singletons.

Study observations and caveats: A missense DCLRE1C variant was associated with V- and J-gene trimming of TCR beta chains in a later analysis, and an independent cohort replicated the association. The study dropped some indistinguishable V segments, TRBV6-2 and TRBV6-3 among them. The authors later found HLA-associated TCR beta chains more clonally expanded than equally common others.

Sequencing was done on a sample of PBMCs. The chain has TRBV27 and TRBJ2-7, with D possibly TRBD2 on 6 matching bases. The sequence was obtained from a male donor in good health and CMV-seronegative. In DNA form, the CDR3 reads TGTGCCAGCAGTTTTGGGGGGACTTACTACGAGCAGTACTTC. This sequence encodes CASSFGGTYYEQYF.